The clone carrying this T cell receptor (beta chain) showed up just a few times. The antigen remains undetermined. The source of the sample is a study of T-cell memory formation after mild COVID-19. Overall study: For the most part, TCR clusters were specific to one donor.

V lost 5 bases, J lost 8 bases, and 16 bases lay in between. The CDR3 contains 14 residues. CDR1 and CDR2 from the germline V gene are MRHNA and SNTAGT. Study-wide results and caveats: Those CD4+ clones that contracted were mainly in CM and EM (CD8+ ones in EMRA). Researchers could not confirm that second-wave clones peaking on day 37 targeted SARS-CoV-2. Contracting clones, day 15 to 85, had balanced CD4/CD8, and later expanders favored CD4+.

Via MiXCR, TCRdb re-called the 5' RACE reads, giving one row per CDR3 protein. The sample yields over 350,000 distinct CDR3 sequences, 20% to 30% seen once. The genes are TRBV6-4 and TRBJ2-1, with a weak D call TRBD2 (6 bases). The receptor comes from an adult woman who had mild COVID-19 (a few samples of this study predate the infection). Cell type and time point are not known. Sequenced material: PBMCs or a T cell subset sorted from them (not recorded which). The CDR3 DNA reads TGTGCCAGCAGTTCAGACCCGGGGGTCTATGAGCAGTTCTTC. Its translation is CASSSDPGVYEQFF.